The 19 T cell receptor beta chains presented below share a single source sample, sequenced in a study of cytomegalovirus exposure and HLA in healthy donors. The PCR made use of 60 Vbeta and 13 Jbeta primers. Measured with immunoSEQ multiplex PCR; TCRdb has only the in-frame clones, and not every one. The table has approximately 60,000 clones, about 79% seen once. Sequenced input: PBMCs. The receptors were sampled from a man in his forties or fifties in good health and CMV-seronegative.

The CDR3 protein is CASSRGQGGETQYF. The DNA for the CDR3 is TGTGCCAGCAGTCGCGGACAGGGGGGAGAGACCCAGTACTTC. The rearrangement links TRBV6-5 to TRBJ2-5; 10 nucleotides match TRBD1. Germline CDR1 reads MNHEY; CDR2 reads SVGAGI. V lost 5 bases, J lost 4 bases, and 4 bases stayed unmatched. CDR3 size: 14 residues.

The rearrangement uses TRBV7-6 and TRBJ1-5; a possible D gene is TRBD1 (5 bases). Per germline, CDR1 SGHVS and CDR2 FNYEAQ. Trimming removed 1 base at V and 3 bases at J, with 7 bases between. The CDR3 totals 14 residues. The CDR3 here is CASSLGGDNQPQHF. Here the CDR3 DNA reads TGTGCCAGCAGCTTAGGGGGGGACAATCAGCCCCAGCATTTT. Filled out from reference TRBV7-6 and TRBJ1-5, the complete variable domain reads GAGVSQSPRYKVTKRGQDVALRCDPISGHVSLYWYRQALGQGPEFLTYFNYEAQQDKSGLPNDRFSAERPEGSISTLTIQRTEQRDSAMYRCASSLGGDNQPQHFGDGTRLSIL.

The CDR3 DNA is TGCGCCAGCAGTCAACGGAGACAGGGACAGTACGAGCAGTACGTC. It codes for CASSQRRQGQYEQYV. The rearrangement uses TRBV23-1 and TRBJ2-7, with 7 bases lining up with TRBD1. TRBV23-1 carries the ORF label, with uncertain function. The CDR3 spans 15 residues. The V and J ends lost 2 bases and 4 bases, in that order; junction bases with no gene match: 8.

The V call is TRBV30, the J call TRBJ2-7, with a tentative D call TRBD1 (6 bases). The CDR3 extends over 14 amino acids. From germline, CDR1 is GTSNPN and CDR2 SVGIG (reference sequence). V was pared by 4 bases and J by 3 bases, with 16 bases between. The CDR3 region has the DNA TGTGCCTGGACAATCGGCCAGGGGTTCTACGAGCAGTACTTC. Encoded protein: CAWTIGQGFYEQYF.

The chain uses TRBV5-1 and TRBJ2-1, with D possibly matching TRBD2 (6 bases). The CDR3 has 14 residues. V was trimmed by 1 base and J by 6 bases, leaving 11 bases between them. In germline, CDR1 is SGHRS, CDR2 YFSETQ. CDR3 sequence: CASSLTSKANEQFF. Written as DNA, the CDR3 is TGCGCCAGCAGCTTGACTAGCAAGGCCAATGAGCAGTTCTTC.

The chain carries TRBV5-1 and TRBJ1-6; D gene unclear. The ends were cut back, 0 bases at V and 10 bases at J, with 14 bases in the middle. CDR1 and CDR2 (germline): SGHRS, YFSETQ. This CDR3 has 15 amino acids. DNA for the CDR3: TGCGCCAGCAGCTTGGTAGCCAACAATGAATCACCCCTCCACTTT. This translates into CASSLVANNESPLHF.

V is TRBV28 and J is TRBJ1-1; D is unclear. Germline lookup yields CDR1 MDHEN and CDR2 SYDVKM. The CDR3 has 18 amino acids. The V end lost 8 bases, the J end lost 0 bases, and 25 bases lay between the germline ends. The CDR3: CASVAPKGGLRMNTEAFF. In DNA, the CDR3 is TGTGCCAGCGTAGCCCCCAAAGGAGGCCTACGAATGAACACTGAAGCTTTCTTT.

This clone appeared a few times. This chain uses TRBV6-5 with TRBJ2-1, with D uncertain. V was cut by 2 bases and J by 7 bases, with 9 bases left in between. Germline V gene data show CDR1 as MNHEY and CDR2 as SVGAGI. CDR3 length equals 13 residues. The CDR3 loop is CASSYPLPNEQFF. CDR3 DNA: TGTGCCAGCAGTTACCCCCTTCCGAATGAGCAGTTCTTC.

The chain combines TRBV15 with TRBJ2-5; tentative D call: TRBD2 (6 bases). V shed 5 bases and J shed 3 bases, with 16 bases lying between them. This CDR3 region has 15 residues. The V gene's germline CDR1 is LNHNV and CDR2 YYDKDF (reference sequence). The CDR3 protein is CATSAHVAVEETQYF. CDR3 DNA: TGTGCCACCAGCGCCCACGTAGCGGTCGAAGAGACCCAGTACTTC.

The sample holds one count of this clone. The chain combines TRBV28 with TRBJ1-2; D remains unclear. V was shortened by 2 bases and J by 3 bases, with 7 bases between the two germline ends. CDR1 MDHEN and CDR2 SYDVKM come from the germline V gene. This CDR3 has 13 residues. The CDR3 nucleotides are TGTGCCAGCAGTTTAGCGGCCGACTATGGCTACACCTTC. This codes for CASSLAADYGYTF.

In DNA form, the CDR3 reads TGTGCCAGCAGCTTAACCCGCGGTTCGGAGACGCAGTATTTT. It is translated as CASSLTRGSETQYF. This chain uses TRBV11-3 with TRBJ2-3; the D is unclear. This CDR3 spans 14 amino acids. CDR1 is SGHNT, CDR2 YENEEA, per germline. Deletions cut 2 bases from V and 9 bases from J, with 15 bases between. Full variable domain (remainder filled in from reference TRBV11-3 and TRBJ2-3): EAGVVQSPRYKIIEKKQPVAFWCNPISGHNTLYWYLQNLGQGPELLIRYENEEAVDDSQLPKDRFSAERLKGVDSTLKIQPAELGDSAVYLCASSLTRGSETQYFGPGTRLTVL.

The chain uses TRBV4-2 and TRBJ1-3, with unresolved D. Trimming removed 2 bases at V and 0 bases at J, with 8 bases between. The germline V gene encodes CDR1 LGHNA and CDR2 YNFKEQ. The CDR3 sequence is 15 residues long. The CDR3 spells CASSQSGFSGNTIYF. The CDR3 nucleotides are TGTGCCAGCAGCCAAAGCGGTTTCTCTGGAAACACCATATATTTT.

This clone appeared a single time. This sequence joins TRBV19 and TRBJ2-2; 12 nucleotides line up with TRBD2. Germline V gene data show CDR1 as LNHDA and CDR2 as SQIVND (reference sequence). V dropped 4 bases and J dropped 6; count of bases not matched to a gene: 9. The CDR3 is made up of 17 amino acids. CDR3 loop: CASSSLAGGPDPGELFF. CDR3 DNA sequence: TGTGCCAGTAGTAGTCTAGCGGGGGGGCCGGATCCCGGGGAGCTGTTTTTT.

The V call is TRBV7-8, the J call TRBJ1-1; 7 bases fit TRBD1. V was clipped by 6 bases and J by 4 bases; unmatched bases: 11. The length of the CDR3 is 15 residues. Germline CDR1 SGHVS, CDR2 FQNEAQ. CDR3 coding DNA: TGTGCCAGCAGTTACGGATACGCAGGGGGCACTGAAGCTTTCTTT. Encoded protein: CASSYGYAGGTEAFF.

The chain recombines TRBV11-2 with TRBJ2-3; no firm D call. The germline gives CDR1 SGHAT, CDR2 FQNNGV. The CDR3 is 15 residues long. V lost 5 bases and J lost 2, with 14 bases in between. CDR3 nucleotide sequence: TGTGCCAGCAGCCCGATGAGGTCTATCACAGATACGCAGTATTTT. Its translation is CASSPMRSITDTQYF. The full variable domain, in which reference TRBV11-2 and TRBJ2-3 provide the parts outside the CDR3, is EAGVAQSPRYKIIEKRQSVAFWCNPISGHATLYWYQQILGQGPKLLIQFQNNGVVDDSQLPKDRFSAERLKGVDSTLKIQPAKLEDSAVYLCASSPMRSITDTQYFGPGTRLTVL.

This rearrangement joins TRBV6-6 to TRBJ2-2; no definite D call. The CDR3 extends over 13 amino acids. The V end lost 6 bases, the J end lost 4 bases, and 9 bases lay between the germline ends. In germline, CDR1 is MNHNY, CDR2 SVGAGI (reference sequence). The CDR3 region is CASRTQSTGELFF. CDR3 DNA: TGTGCCAGCAGAACACAGTCCACCGGGGAGCTGTTTTTT.

The CDR3 DNA sequence: TGTGCCAGCAGTGGGGGCGAACCCCAGCATTTT. It codes for CASSGGEPQHF. V is TRBV2 and J is TRBJ1-5, with TRBD1 as a possible D gene (5 bases). Trimming removed 4 bases at V and 10 bases at J, with 8 bases between. The CDR3 spans 11 residues. Germline-derived CDR1 and CDR2 are SNHLY and FYNNEI.

This chain connects TRBV4-2 to TRBJ1-6; 9 bases agree with TRBD1. This CDR3 is built from 19 residues. Germline V gene data show CDR1 as LGHNA and CDR2 as YNFKEQ. J lost 0 bases, V lost 1 base, and 7 bases had no gene match. The CDR3 loop is CASSQAGQGYSSYNSPLHF. In nucleotides, the CDR3 is TGTGCCAGCAGCCAAGCGGGACAGGGATACTCCTCCTATAATTCACCCCTCCACTTT.

The CDR3: CATSRDLAAAYSGGTQYF. CDR3 in DNA: TGTGCCACCAGCAGAGATTTAGCGGCGGCCTACTCCGGGGGGACCCAGTACTTC. This chain links TRBV15 with TRBJ2-5, with D tentatively TRBD2 (6 bases). The CDR3 runs 18 residues. The V end lost 0 bases, the J end lost 7 bases, and 24 bases lay between the germline ends. Looked up from germline, CDR1 is LNHNV and CDR2 is YYDKDF (reference sequence).